One sample yielded the 27 T cell receptor beta chains listed below, sequenced in a study of blood T cell repertoires in COVID-19. Sequencing used immunoSEQ multiplex PCR; TCRdb keeps in-frame clones, though not all of them. The sample includes roughly 360,000 clones, approximately 87% of them seen just once. Sequences were obtained from PBMCs or T cells enriched from blood (not recorded which). These receptors all come from a young woman with acute COVID-19.

This clone was observed many times. The rearrangement links TRBV30 to TRBJ1-2; TRBD1 agrees at 9 bases. J lost 3 bases, V lost 0 bases, and 2 bases had no gene match. From germline, CDR1 is GTSNPN and CDR2 SVGIG (reference sequence). This CDR3 is built from 14 residues. CDR3 sequence: CAWSVGQGYYGYTF. DNA for the CDR3: TGTGCCTGGAGTGTCGGACAGGGGTACTATGGCTACACCTTC.

CDR3 nucleotide sequence: TGTGCCACCAGCGGATTGGGCCAGAGTGACTATGGCTACACCTTC. It encodes CATSGLGQSDYGYTF. This chain joins TRBV15 and TRBJ1-2; no firm D call. The CDR3 consists of 15 residues. Trimming left V 5 bases short and J 3 bases short, with 16 bases between. Germline V lookup: CDR1 LNHNV, CDR2 YYDKDF (reference sequence).

This clone occurred a few times. The CDR3 DNA sequence: TGTGCCAGCAGTTCACAGAGGCGGGTTATGAACACTGAAGCTTTCTTT. Protein: CASSSQRRVMNTEAFF. The rearrangement uses TRBV27 and TRBJ1-1; D uncertain. The length of the CDR3 is 16 residues. Germline values: CDR1 MNHEY, CDR2 SMNVEV (reference sequence). V was cut by 4 bases and J by 0 bases, with 15 bases left in between.

The J gene is TRBJ2-2, the V gene TRBV30; TRBD1 matches 8 bases. In germline, CDR1 is GTSNPN, CDR2 SVGIG (reference sequence). CDR3 length: 14 residues. Trimming took 3 bases from V and 4 from J; bases not matched to a gene: 4. The CDR3 reads CAWRWTGITGELFF. CDR3 bases: TGTGCCTGGAGATGGACAGGGATCACCGGGGAGCTGTTTTTT.

V usage is TRBV5-6 and J usage is TRBJ1-1, with 7 bases aligning to TRBD1. This CDR3 has 15 amino acids. Trimming cost V 4 bases and J 0 bases; bases outside gene matches: 6. The V gene's germline CDR1 is SGHDT and CDR2 YYEEEE. CDR3 in DNA: TGTGCCAGCAGCCCCAGACAGGGCATGAACACTGAAGCTTTCTTT. Residues: CASSPRQGMNTEAFF.

V gene TRBV25-1 combines with J gene TRBJ2-5; 7 positions match TRBD2. Germline CDR1 and CDR2: MGHDK and SYGVNS. Trimming at V came to 4 bases and at J to 5 bases, leaving 7 bases not matched to a gene. CDR3 size: 14 residues. CDR3 sequence reads: CASSGRGGYETQYF. CDR3 sequence (DNA): TGTGCCAGCAGTGGAAGGGGAGGGTACGAGACCCAGTACTTC.

The chain recombines TRBV13 with TRBJ2-1; TRBD2 matches at 8 bases. CDR3 length: 16 amino acids. CDR1 is PRHDT and CDR2 is FYEKMQ in the germline V gene (reference sequence). The trim removed 7 bases at V and 0 bases at J, leaving 8 bases unmatched. The CDR3 coding sequence is TGTGCCAGCACCGTCGGGGGGGCCATCTCCTACAATGAGCAGTTCTTC. Its protein product is CASTVGGAISYNEQFF.

The CDR3, as DNA: TGTGCCAGCAGCTCCGGACTAGCGGGGGGGCGGGAGACCCAGTACTTC. It is translated as CASSSGLAGGRETQYF. The chain couples TRBV7-3 to TRBJ2-5; 15 bases line up with TRBD2. The CDR3 is 16 amino acids. Losses at the gene ends were 4 bases for V and 5 bases for J; bases not matched to a gene: 5. From germline, CDR1 is SGHTA and CDR2 FQGTGA. Full variable domain (rest looked up from reference TRBV7-3 and TRBJ2-5): GAGVSQTPSNKVTEKGKYVELRCDPISGHTALYWYRQSLGQGPEFLIYFQGTGAADDSGLPNDRFFAVRPEGSVSTLKIQRTERGDSAVYLCASSSGLAGGRETQYFGPGTRLLVL.

This rearrangement joins TRBV11-2 to TRBJ2-7, with 9 positions matching TRBD1. V shed 3 bases and J 2 bases; nucleotides not matched to a gene: 8. CDR1 is SGHAT and CDR2 is FQNNGV in the germline V gene. There are 16 residues in the CDR3. As DNA, the CDR3 is TGTGCCAGCAGCTTGGGACAGGGTGCGGTAACCTACGAGCAGTACTTC. This translates into CASSLGQGAVTYEQYF.

This rearrangement joins TRBV24-1 to TRBJ1-4, with D unresolved. The germline gives CDR1 KGHDR, CDR2 SFDVKD. V was cut by 0 bases and J by 6 bases, with 10 bases left in between. The CDR3 extends over 15 amino acids. CDR3 bases: TGTGCCACCAGTGATTTGACTCGCGGGGATGAAAAACTGTTTTTT. Residues: CATSDLTRGDEKLFF.

This chain connects TRBV5-6 to TRBJ2-5, with D maybe TRBD2 (6 bases). The V gene lost 0 bases and the J gene lost 3 bases, with 12 bases spanning the gap. Germline CDR1 and CDR2: SGHDT and YYEEEE. The CDR3 is 15 amino acids. The CDR3 coding sequence is TGTGCCAGCAGCTTGGATCTGCGGGGAAAAGAGACCCAGTACTTC. Translation: CASSLDLRGKETQYF.

The genes are TRBV12-3 or TRBV12-4 and TRBJ2-1; no definite D call. CDR3 length: 12 amino acids. Trimming left V 3 bases short and J 3 bases short, with 3 bases between. The CDR3 DNA reads as TGTGCCAGCAGTTTCAACTACAATGAGCAGTTCTTC. It is translated as CASSFNYNEQFF.

This clone was detected a few times. The gene calls are TRBV9 and TRBJ1-3, with D possibly matching TRBD1 (6 bases). Germline V gene sequence: CDR1 SGDLS, CDR2 YYNGEE. The CDR3 runs 16 residues. V dropped 4 bases and J dropped 4 bases, with 18 bases sitting between them. For the CDR3, the DNA is TGTGCCAGCAGCCCGTTTCTATCAGGGGTAGGAAACACCATATATTTT. It translates to CASSPFLSGVGNTIYF. The full variable domain, completed using reference TRBV9 and TRBJ1-3, is DSGVTQTPKHLITATGQRVTLRCSPRSGDLSVYWYQQSLDQGLQFLIQYYNGEERAKGNILERFSAQQFPDLHSELNLSSLELGDSALYFCASSPFLSGVGNTIYFGEGSWLTVV.

This sequence joins TRBV27 and TRBJ2-7; 8 bases map to TRBD1. Trimming cost V 6 bases and J 4 bases; bases outside gene matches: 2. The CDR3 is made up of 12 amino acids. CDR1 and CDR2 (germline): MNHEY, SMNVEV (reference sequence). CDR3 loop: CASSRGQYEQYF. CDR3 coding DNA: TGTGCCAGCAGCAGGGGGCAGTACGAGCAGTACTTC.

The genes are TRBV9 and TRBJ2-7; TRBD2 agrees at 9 bases. The CDR3 sequence is 17 residues long. V trimming: 4 bases; J trimming: 1 base; junction bases outside the gene matches: 12. In germline, CDR1 is SGDLS, CDR2 YYNGEE. CDR3 in DNA: TGTGCCAGCAGCTACCATGCGCAGCGGGGGGTATCCTACGAGCAGTACTTC. Its protein is CASSYHAQRGVSYEQYF. Looking up the rest from reference TRBV9 and TRBJ2-7 gives the full variable domain: DSGVTQTPKHLITATGQRVTLRCSPRSGDLSVYWYQQSLDQGLQFLIQYYNGEERAKGNILERFSAQQFPDLHSELNLSSLELGDSALYFCASSYHAQRGVSYEQYFGPGTRLTVT.

The rearrangement uses TRBV10-3 and TRBJ2-3; TRBD2 matches at 8 bases. J was trimmed by 3 bases and V by 3 bases; bases with no gene match: 11. The CDR3 has 17 residues. Germline V gene lookup returns CDR1 ENHRY and CDR2 SYGVKD. As DNA, the CDR3 is TGTGCCATCAGTGATTCGGGGGGGGCCGTCAAAACAGATACGCAGTATTTT. It yields the protein CAISDSGGAVKTDTQYF.

The chain couples TRBV10-3 to TRBJ1-2; maybe TRBD1 (5 bases). V shed 0 bases and J shed 4 bases, with 15 bases lying between them. CDR1 and CDR2 from the germline V gene are ENHRY and SYGVKD. This CDR3 comprises 16 residues. CDR3 loop: CAISESGRGRGYGYTF. The CDR3 coding sequence is TGTGCCATCAGTGAGTCTGGGAGGGGACGGGGCTATGGCTACACCTTC.

The V and J genes are TRBV20-1 and TRBJ2-7; TRBD2 matches 9 bases. V lost 3 bases to trimming and J lost 3 bases; unmatched junction nucleotides: 9. Germline values: CDR1 DFQATT, CDR2 SNEGSKA (reference sequence). The CDR3 totals 15 residues. CDR3 amino acids: CSASGLAGGLYEQYF. DNA for the CDR3: TGCAGTGCTAGTGGCTTGGCGGGGGGGCTCTACGAGCAGTACTTC.

The chain employs TRBV5-1 and TRBJ2-5; D perhaps matches TRBD2 (6 bases). This CDR3 spans 16 amino acids. V gave up 4 bases and J gave up 3 bases, with 19 bases separating them. The germline V gene encodes CDR1 SGHRS and CDR2 YFSETQ. The CDR3 here is CASSPVAGSIKETQYF. The DNA of the CDR3 is TGCGCCAGCAGCCCCGTGGCGGGGTCTATTAAAGAGACCCAGTACTTC.

The rearrangement uses TRBV10-3 and TRBJ2-1; TRBD2 might be the D (5 bases). Trimming cost V 10 bases and J 11 bases, with 15 bases left between them. The germline CDR1 and CDR2 sequences are ENHRY and SYGVKD. CDR3 length: 11 residues. The CDR3: CATAPDFQQFF. In DNA, the CDR3 is TGTGCCACAGCCCCGGACTTTCAGCAGTTCTTC.

The CDR3 sequence: CASSEDRLETQYF. CDR3 DNA: TGTGCCAGCAGTGAGGACAGGCTAGAGACCCAGTACTTC. The chain links TRBV2 to TRBJ2-5, with 7 bases aligning to TRBD1. Germline V CDR1 and CDR2: SNHLY, FYNNEI. V gave up 3 bases and J gave up 4 bases; unmatched junction bases: 2. The CDR3 runs to 13 residues.

V gene TRBV7-9 combines with J gene TRBJ1-1; 7 bases align to TRBD1. J was trimmed by 4 bases and V by 3 bases; bases with no gene match: 5. The germline V gene has CDR1 SEHNR and CDR2 FQNEAQ (reference sequence). The CDR3 is made up of 14 amino acids. CDR3 protein: CASSFDRECTEAFF. The CDR3 DNA reads TGTGCCAGCAGCTTCGACAGGGAATGCACTGAAGCTTTCTTT.

The chain couples TRBV9 to TRBJ2-1, with D perhaps matching TRBD2 (7 bases). The CDR3 runs 17 residues. V was cut by 3 bases and J by 9 bases, with 25 bases left in between. Looked up from germline, CDR1 is SGDLS and CDR2 is YYNGEE. The CDR3 nucleotides are TGTGCCAGCAGCGCTCGCCCGTTCTCGGGGGGCCGGGGTGAGCAGTTCTTC. It specifies CASSARPFSGGRGEQFF.

CDR3 DNA: TGTGCCAGCAGCTCCCCCTCAATCGGGAATTATGGCTACACCTTC. Its translation is CASSSPSIGNYGYTF. The gene calls are TRBV7-9 and TRBJ1-2; D is unresolved. There are 15 residues in the CDR3. From germline, CDR1 is SEHNR and CDR2 FQNEAQ (reference sequence). The V gene lost 4 bases and the J gene lost 5 bases, with 17 bases spanning the gap.

This chain joins TRBV30 and TRBJ1-2; D perhaps matches TRBD1 (6 bases). CDR3 length: 14 amino acids. In germline, CDR1 is GTSNPN, CDR2 SVGIG (reference sequence). Trimming cost V 0 bases and J 2 bases, with 10 bases left between them. The CDR3: CAWSVRGGNYGYTF. The CDR3 DNA is TGTGCCTGGAGTGTGAGGGGGGGGAACTATGGCTACACCTTC.

This clone was observed a few times. The CDR3 DNA follows: TGCGCCAGCAGCATCAGCGGGGGGTACACAGATACGCAGTATTTT. Protein product: CASSISGGYTDTQYF. The rearrangement uses TRBV5-1 and TRBJ2-3, with 9 bases fitting TRBD2. This CDR3 is 15 amino acids long. CDR1 and CDR2 (germline): SGHRS, YFSETQ. The J segment lost 2 bases and the V segment lost 4 bases, leaving 5 bases of the junction unmatched.

The chain recombines TRBV9 with TRBJ1-2, with TRBD1 matching over 7 bases. Germline CDR1 is SGDLS and CDR2 is YYNGEE. V shed 4 bases, J shed 2 bases, and the junction held 8 bases outside the gene matches. The CDR3 is 15 amino acids. The CDR3 sequence is CASSPSGQWNYGYTF. The CDR3 DNA reads TGTGCCAGCAGCCCTTCGGGACAGTGGAACTATGGCTACACCTTC.